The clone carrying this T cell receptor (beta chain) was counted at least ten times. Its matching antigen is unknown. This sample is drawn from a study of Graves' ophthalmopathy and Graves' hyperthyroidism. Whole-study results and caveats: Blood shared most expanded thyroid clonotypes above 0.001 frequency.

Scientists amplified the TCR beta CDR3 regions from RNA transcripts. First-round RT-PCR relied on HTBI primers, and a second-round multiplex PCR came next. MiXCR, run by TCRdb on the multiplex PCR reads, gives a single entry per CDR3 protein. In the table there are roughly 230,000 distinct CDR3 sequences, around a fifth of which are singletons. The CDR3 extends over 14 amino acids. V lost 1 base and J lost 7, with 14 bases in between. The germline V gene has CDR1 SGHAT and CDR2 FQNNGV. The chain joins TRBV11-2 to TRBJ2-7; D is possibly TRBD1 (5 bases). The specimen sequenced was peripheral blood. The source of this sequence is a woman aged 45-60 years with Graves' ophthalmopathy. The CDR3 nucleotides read TGTGCCAGCAGCTTAGGCTCCAGGGTGGTAGAGCAGTACTTC. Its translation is CASSLGSRVVEQYF.